Each of the 32 T cell receptor beta chains below was sequenced from the same sample in a study of CD4+ T cells in melanoma. Sequencing was performed with immunoSEQ multiplex PCR; in TCRdb, only in-frame clones are kept and a portion is missing. The table includes 9,000 to 10,000 clones, around 72% detected once. The material sequenced was tumor tissue. These receptors originate from a human donor with melanoma.

The chain recombines TRBV11-2 with TRBJ2-7, with D maybe TRBD1 (5 bases). The germline gives CDR1 SGHAT, CDR2 FQNNGV. Trimming shortened V by 1 base and J by 0 bases, and 13 bases separated the two germline ends. The CDR3 has 16 amino acids. As DNA, the CDR3 is TGTGCCAGCAGCTTAGGACAGCGATACCTCTCCTACGAGCAGTACTTC. Amino acids: CASSLGQRYLSYEQYF.

The chain links TRBV27 to TRBJ1-5; D ambiguous. Trimming stripped 3 bases from V and 5 bases from J, with 11 bases between. The CDR3 has 14 residues. Germline V gene sequence: CDR1 MNHEY, CDR2 SMNVEV (reference sequence). The CDR3 DNA reads TGTGCCAGCAGTTTGGACGGTCATGATCAGCCCCAGCATTTT. This encodes CASSLDGHDQPQHF.

This clone has more than one count but fewer than ten. This CDR3 is also generated by other DNA sequences in the sample. V is TRBV6-5 and J is TRBJ2-2; tentatively, D is TRBD1 (5 bases). This CDR3 is built from 14 residues. V was cut by 2 bases and J by 5 bases, with 9 bases left in between. CDR1 MNHEY and CDR2 SVGAGI come from the germline V gene. Here the CDR3 DNA reads TGTGCCAGCAGTTACGACTCAGGGACCGGGGAGCTGTTTTTT. It specifies CASSYDSGTGELFF.

This sequence joins TRBV5-1 and TRBJ2-3, with D unclear. Germline V CDR1 and CDR2: SGHRS, YFSETQ. With 0 bases removed from V and 6 bases from J, the gap between germline ends came to 11 bases. CDR3 length equals 14 residues. The CDR3, as DNA: TGCGCCAGCAGCTTGGCCATAGCCCCGGATACGCAGTATTTT. Amino acid sequence: CASSLAIAPDTQYF.

This clone was counted once. Germline and junction disagree at one end, which may indicate a read error. This chain joins TRBV7-6 and TRBJ2-2; TRBD2 might be the D (5 bases). This CDR3 has 12 residues. CDR1 is SGHVS, CDR2 FNYEAQ, per germline. For the CDR3, the DNA is TGTGCCAGCAGTTTAGCGTACGGGGAGCTGTTTTTT. Protein: CASSLAYGELFF.

This clone was detected a few times. CDR3 sequence reads: CASSSTGGNQPQHF. The CDR3 DNA follows: TGTGCCAGCTCATCAACAGGGGGCAATCAGCCCCAGCATTTT. The gene calls are TRBV18 and TRBJ1-5; TRBD1 matches at 7 bases. CDR3 length: 14 amino acids. Germline values: CDR1 KGHSH, CDR2 LQKENI. V shed 5 bases, J shed 2 bases, and the junction held 3 bases outside the gene matches.

The genes are TRBV6-1 and TRBJ2-5; D call uncertain. Germline loops: CDR1 MNHNS, CDR2 SASEGT. V lost 7 bases and J lost 4, with 19 bases in between. The CDR3 has 15 residues. CDR3 residues: CASKSEGMARETQYF. Written as DNA, the CDR3 is TGTGCCAGCAAATCCGAAGGAATGGCGCGAGAGACCCAGTACTTC.

The rearrangement links TRBV2 to TRBJ2-7, with 10 bases lining up with TRBD2. This CDR3 spans 13 amino acids. Germline assignment: CDR1 SNHLY and CDR2 FYNNEI. The V gene end was trimmed by 8 bases and the J gene end by 10 bases; junction bases not matched to a gene: 11. CDR3 sequence (DNA): TGTGCCAGCGACAGCGGGGGGGCGGTTGGACAGTACTTC. Its translation is CASDSGGAVGQYF. Complete variable domain (other parts from reference TRBV2 and TRBJ2-7): EPEVTQTPSHQVTQMGQEVILRCVPISNHLYFYWYRQILGQKVEFLVSFYNNEISEKSEIFDDQFSVERPDGSNFTLKIRSTKLEDSAMYFCASDSGGAVGQYFGPGTRLTVT.

V gene TRBV2 combines with J gene TRBJ1-6; maybe TRBD1 (6 bases). This CDR3 is 13 amino acids long. Germline CDR1 is SNHLY and CDR2 is FYNNEI. Trimming shortened V by 6 bases and J by 7 bases, and 10 bases separated the two germline ends. CDR3 sequence reads: CASSRGSNSPLHF. The CDR3 coding sequence is TGTGCCAGCAGCAGGGGTTCGAATTCACCCCTCCACTTT.

The chain is built from TRBV20-1 and TRBJ1-3; no clear D gene. CDR1 is DFQATT and CDR2 is SNEGSKA in the germline V gene (reference sequence). Trimming removed 3 bases at V and 0 bases at J, with 0 bases between. There are 11 residues in the CDR3. The DNA of the CDR3 is TGCAGTGCTAGCTCTGGAAACACCATATATTTT. It translates to CSASSGNTIYF.

J is TRBJ1-2 and V is TRBV27; possible D gene TRBD1, 5 bases. CDR1 is MNHEY, CDR2 SMNVEV, per germline (reference sequence). V shed 6 bases and J shed 4 bases, with 21 bases lying between them. The CDR3 length is 16 residues. The DNA for the CDR3 is TGTGCCAGCAGAGTCTCCGGGACCCAAGGACGCTATGGCTACACCTTC. Encoded protein: CASRVSGTQGRYGYTF.

The V gene is TRBV5-1, the J gene TRBJ1-1; D gene ambiguous. This CDR3 contains 13 residues. In germline, CDR1 is SGHRS, CDR2 YFSETQ. Trimming cost V 5 bases and J 2 bases, with 10 bases left between them. CDR3 loop: CASRPQTNTEAFF. The CDR3 DNA reads as TGCGCCAGCAGGCCCCAGACTAACACTGAAGCTTTCTTT.

The chain uses TRBV30 and TRBJ2-7; D remains unclear. Germline V gene data show CDR1 as GTSNPN and CDR2 as SVGIG (reference sequence). This CDR3 contains 16 residues. V was trimmed by 2 bases and J by 1 base, leaving 18 bases between them. The CDR3 nucleotides read TGTGCCTGGAGTCCTAACCCCTCAGACGGGTCCTACGAGCAGTACTTC. Residues: CAWSPNPSDGSYEQYF.

This clone has a handful of counts. This rearrangement joins TRBV6-1 to TRBJ2-2, with D unresolved. V shed 0 bases and J shed 6 bases, with 8 bases lying between them. The germline gives CDR1 MNHNS, CDR2 SASEGT. CDR3 size: 14 residues. The CDR3 nucleotides are TGTGCCAGCAGTGAAGCCCTAGACCCCGGGGAGCTGTTTTTT. It translates to CASSEALDPGELFF.

The CDR3 loop reads CASSGTGGAGELFF. In DNA form, the CDR3 reads TGCGCCAGCAGTGGGACAGGGGGAGCCGGGGAGCTGTTTTTT. The chain combines TRBV10-2 with TRBJ2-2, with 10 nucleotides matching TRBD1. This CDR3 is built from 14 residues. CDR1 is WSHSY, CDR2 SAAADI, per germline. The V gene end was trimmed by 4 bases and the J gene end by 6 bases; junction bases not matched to a gene: 2.

This clone was counted a single time. This rearrangement joins TRBV6-5 to TRBJ2-1, with D tentatively TRBD2 (6 bases). Trimming cost V 0 bases and J 0 bases, with 6 bases left between them. This CDR3 region has 15 residues. Germline values: CDR1 MNHEY, CDR2 SVGAGI. The DNA for the CDR3 is TGTGCCAGCAGTTACTCAGCGGGCTCCTACAATGAGCAGTTCTTC. This codes for CASSYSAGSYNEQFF.

The chain combines TRBV5-1 with TRBJ2-3; TRBD2 matches at 11 bases. The CDR3 runs 16 residues. With 4 bases clipped from V and 2 bases from J, the junction kept 6 bases outside the gene matches. Germline assignment: CDR1 SGHRS and CDR2 YFSETQ. The CDR3 loop is CASSLGTSGYTDTQYF. The CDR3, as DNA: TGCGCCAGCAGCCTCGGGACTAGCGGATACACAGATACGCAGTATTTT.

V gene TRBV5-4 combines with J gene TRBJ1-2; a possible D gene is TRBD1 (6 bases). V was cut by 0 bases and J by 8 bases, with 11 bases left in between. The CDR3 totals 13 residues. Germline CDR1 and CDR2: SGHNT and YYREEE (reference sequence). CDR3 in amino acids: CASSLGQAQGYTF. In DNA form, the CDR3 reads TGTGCCAGCAGCTTGGGACAGGCGCAAGGCTACACCTTC. Supplemented by reference TRBV5-4 and TRBJ1-2, the full variable domain reads ETGVTQSPTHLIKTRGQQVTLRCSSQSGHNTVSWYQQALGQGPQFIFQYYREEENGRGNFPPRFSGLQFPNYSSELNVNALELDDSALYLCASSLGQAQGYTFGSGTRLTVV.

V is TRBV7-9 and J is TRBJ2-3; D is tentatively TRBD1 or TRBD2 (6 bases each). The CDR3 consists of 15 residues. The V gene lost 4 bases and the J gene lost 4 bases, with 15 bases spanning the gap. Germline V lookup: CDR1 SEHNR, CDR2 FQNEAQ (reference sequence). The CDR3 coding sequence is TGTGCCAGCAGCTCACTGGGGGGCCGGGCAGATACGCAGTATTTT. This encodes CASSSLGGRADTQYF.

The V call is TRBV6-5, the J call TRBJ1-1; tentative D call: TRBD1 (5 bases). Trimming shortened V by 6 bases and J by 1 base, and 9 bases separated the two germline ends. CDR3 length: 13 amino acids. Germline-derived CDR1 and CDR2 are MNHEY and SVGAGI. The CDR3 DNA follows: TGTGCCAGCAGAGGGGTTGGGAACACTGAAGCTTTCTTT. Protein product: CASRGVGNTEAFF.

J is TRBJ2-5 and V is TRBV5-6; 9 bases align to TRBD2. Germline V gene sequence: CDR1 SGHDT, CDR2 YYEEEE. The CDR3 is 16 residues long. The junction had 5 bases not matched to a gene; V was cut back by 1 base and J by 1 base. CDR3: CASSLSPAGGQETQYF. CDR3 sequence (DNA): TGTGCCAGCAGCTTGTCCCCAGCGGGGGGCCAAGAGACCCAGTACTTC.

With regard to this clone: Within the sample, other DNA sequences also encode this same CDR3. The chain has TRBV29-1 and TRBJ2-2; D is unclear. Trimming shortened V by 4 bases and J by 3 bases, and 3 bases separated the two germline ends. Per the germline V gene, CDR1 is SQVTM and CDR2 is ANQGSEA. CDR3 length: 11 amino acids. CDR3 loop: CSVADTGELFF. For the CDR3, the DNA is TGCAGCGTTGCCGACACCGGGGAGCTGTTTTTT.

The chain joins TRBV18 to TRBJ2-1, with 10 bases that match TRBD1. V lost 2 bases to trimming and J lost 8 bases; unmatched junction nucleotides: 3. Germline V gene data show CDR1 as KGHSH and CDR2 as LQKENI. CDR3 length: 14 residues. The CDR3 DNA sequence: TGTGCCAGCTCACCAGGGACAGGGGATTATGAGCAGTTCTTC. Its translation: CASSPGTGDYEQFF.

This chain uses TRBV9 with TRBJ1-6; possibly TRBD1 for D (5 bases). Per germline, CDR1 SGDLS and CDR2 YYNGEE. The CDR3 runs to 14 residues. V lost 3 bases and J lost 9, with 13 bases in between. The CDR3 nucleotides are TGTGCCAGCAGCGCTACAGGACTAGGTTCACCCCTCCACTTT. It translates to CASSATGLGSPLHF. Together with reference TRBV9 and TRBJ1-6, the CDR3 gives the full variable domain: DSGVTQTPKHLITATGQRVTLRCSPRSGDLSVYWYQQSLDQGLQFLIQYYNGEERAKGNILERFSAQQFPDLHSELNLSSLELGDSALYFCASSATGLGSPLHFGNGTRLTVT.

This clone came up once. The gene calls are TRBV13 and TRBJ2-1, with 7 bases matching TRBD2. Per the germline V gene, CDR1 is PRHDT and CDR2 is FYEKMQ (reference sequence). With 6 bases clipped from V and 6 bases from J, the junction kept 5 bases outside the gene matches. The CDR3 contains 13 residues. This CDR3 reads CASRHREANEQFF. As DNA, the CDR3 is TGTGCCAGCAGACACCGGGAGGCCAATGAGCAGTTCTTC.

This clone is termed medium-sized. The chain has TRBV6-1 and TRBJ1-2; D unresolved. Germline assignment: CDR1 MNHNS and CDR2 SASEGT. The CDR3 runs to 12 residues. V lost 6 bases and J lost 3, with 8 bases in between. As DNA, the CDR3 is TGTGCCAGCAGGGAGAGTCACTATGGCTACACCTTC. Encoded protein: CASRESHYGYTF.

The sample holds one count of this clone. This chain connects TRBV30 to TRBJ1-2; D gene unclear. Looked up from germline, CDR1 is GTSNPN and CDR2 is SVGIG (reference sequence). Trimming took 2 bases from V and 4 from J, leaving 11 bases between them. The CDR3 is 13 residues long. DNA of the CDR3: TGTGCCTGGAGTTTTTCGGGGTCCTATGGCTACACCTTC. It yields the protein CAWSFSGSYGYTF.

This clone is judged medium-sized. The V gene is TRBV2, the J gene TRBJ2-3; D not certain. The CDR3 consists of 12 residues. Trimming cost V 4 bases and J 2 bases, with 4 bases left between them. CDR1 and CDR2 (germline): SNHLY, FYNNEI. CDR3 DNA sequence: TGTGCCAGCAGTGCAGACACAGATACGCAGTATTTT. It specifies CASSADTDTQYF.

V usage is TRBV6-5 and J usage is TRBJ2-7; D unresolved. Germline CDR1 MNHEY, CDR2 SVGAGI. The CDR3 contains 14 residues. V was cut by 5 bases and J by 1 base, with 12 bases left in between. DNA for the CDR3: TGTGCCAGCAGTCTTAGGGCCGTATCCTACGAGCAGTACTTC. Residues: CASSLRAVSYEQYF.

V is TRBV5-1 and J is TRBJ2-3; unclear D gene. V was clipped by 1 base and J by 2 bases, with 5 bases between them. The CDR3 length is 13 residues. Germline assignment: CDR1 SGHRS and CDR2 YFSETQ. CDR3 in amino acids: CASSLRPTDTQYF. As DNA, the CDR3 is TGCGCCAGCAGCTTGCGTCCCACAGATACGCAGTATTTT.

The chain joins TRBV10-3 to TRBJ2-5; 8 bases fit TRBD1. The CDR3 contains 14 residues. V dropped 0 bases and J dropped 4; count of bases not matched to a gene: 1. Germline CDR1 ENHRY, CDR2 SYGVKD. For the CDR3, the DNA is TGTGCCATCAGTGAGTCCGACAGGGGAGAGACCCAGTACTTC. It encodes CAISESDRGETQYF.

This clone was observed once. The CDR3, as DNA: TGTGCCAGCAGCTTAGCGGGCGGTGATGGGTTCTTC. Translated, it gives CASSLAGGDGFF. This rearrangement joins TRBV11-2 to TRBJ2-1; D is ambiguous. The CDR3 is 12 amino acids. Deletions cut 1 base from V and 15 bases from J, with 13 bases between. CDR1 and CDR2 (germline): SGHAT, FQNNGV.